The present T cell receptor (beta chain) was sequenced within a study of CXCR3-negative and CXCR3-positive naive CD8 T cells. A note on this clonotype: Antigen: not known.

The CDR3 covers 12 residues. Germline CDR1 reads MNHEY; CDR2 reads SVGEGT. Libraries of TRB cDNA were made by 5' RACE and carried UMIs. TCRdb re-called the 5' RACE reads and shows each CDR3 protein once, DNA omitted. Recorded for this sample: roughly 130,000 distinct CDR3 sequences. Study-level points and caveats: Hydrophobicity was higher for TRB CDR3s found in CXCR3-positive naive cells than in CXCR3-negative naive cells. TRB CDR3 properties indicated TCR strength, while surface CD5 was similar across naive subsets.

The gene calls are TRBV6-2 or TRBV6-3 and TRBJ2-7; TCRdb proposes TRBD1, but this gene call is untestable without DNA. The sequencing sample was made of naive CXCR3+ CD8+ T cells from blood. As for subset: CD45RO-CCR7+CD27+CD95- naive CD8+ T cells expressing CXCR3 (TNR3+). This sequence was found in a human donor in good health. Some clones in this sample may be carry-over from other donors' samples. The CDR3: CASTTTDRRQYF.